This T cell receptor beta chain was sequenced in a study of beta chain features in type 1 diabetes. TCRB transcripts that were expressed got sequenced, as all of the isolated RNA had been reverse transcribed. Regulatory, naive and central memory T cell samples averaged around 3.6 million reads. The table came from immunoSEQ multiplex PCR; TCRdb's copy has only in-frame clones and leaves some out. The table has around 690,000 clones, 9.5% to 15% seen once. Deletions cut 4 bases from V and 16 bases from J, with 17 bases between. Germline CDR1 SQVTM, CDR2 ANQGSEA. The CDR3 length is 11 residues. Blood was drawn once from each donor into heparinised tubes. The draws averaged about 120 mL. The study, taken as a whole, reports: There was a moderate but significant shortening of TCRB CDR3s in all four CD4+ subsets of Type 1 diabetes patients. VDJ junctions in type 1 diabetes patients carried more deletions and fewer insertions.

This clone occurred a few times. Its antigen remains unknown. The chain is built from TRBV29-1 and TRBJ2-1; tentatively, D is TRBD1 (6 bases). The sequencing sample was made of naive CD4+ T cells from blood. The receptor was derived from a man aged 25 to 40 with type 1 diabetes. This CDR3 reads CSVANLDSLFF. CDR3 sequence (DNA): TGCAGCGTTGCGAACTTGGACAGTCTTTTCTTC.